A single sample gave rise to the 27 T cell receptor beta chains below, sequenced in a study of cytomegalovirus exposure and HLA in healthy donors. The PCR was carried out with 60 Vbeta primers and 13 Jbeta primers. Method: immunoSEQ multiplex PCR; TCRdb's copy keeps in-frame clones and lacks some. The table records about 130,000 clones, 75% to 85% of them present only once. What was sequenced was PBMCs. The receptors were sampled from a man between 45 and 60 years old in good health and CMV-seronegative.

This clone was recorded only once. This rearrangement joins TRBV25-1 to TRBJ1-4; possible D gene TRBD1, 5 bases. This CDR3 has 14 amino acids. V lost 2 bases and J lost 7, with 11 bases in between. From germline, CDR1 is MGHDK and CDR2 SYGVNS. The CDR3 nucleotides read TGTGCCAGCAGTGAAGCAGGGTCGGGTGAAAAACTGTTTTTT. The encoded protein is CASSEAGSGEKLFF.

The genes are TRBV27 and TRBJ1-1, with TRBD1 matching 8 bases. Per the germline V gene, CDR1 is MNHEY and CDR2 is SMNVEV (reference sequence). V dropped 6 bases and J dropped 5; count of bases not matched to a gene: 8. The CDR3 is 14 residues long. CDR3 loop: CASSLGQGRTEAFF. The CDR3 region has the DNA TGTGCCAGCAGCCTAGGACAGGGTAGGACTGAAGCTTTCTTT.

In this sample, this clone turned up once. V is TRBV5-6 and J is TRBJ2-7, with D uncertain. The V end lost 4 bases, the J end lost 3 bases, and 14 bases lay between the germline ends. CDR1 and CDR2 from the germline V gene are SGHDT and YYEEEE. This CDR3 is built from 14 residues. The DNA for the CDR3 is TGTGCCAGCAGCCATCAGGTCCTGAGCTACGAGCAGTACTTC. It codes for CASSHQVLSYEQYF.

The genes are TRBV5-1 and TRBJ2-1; weak D call: TRBD1 (6 bases). The CDR3 is made up of 14 amino acids. In germline, CDR1 is SGHRS, CDR2 YFSETQ. The germline V and J ends were trimmed by 4 bases and 9 bases, with 17 bases remaining between them. The CDR3 spells CASSPGVASREQFF. The CDR3 nucleotides are TGCGCCAGCAGCCCAGGGGTGGCTTCACGTGAGCAGTTCTTC.

This clone was detected only once. The rearrangement joins TRBV5-1 to TRBJ2-1; possibly TRBD2 for D (6 bases). Germline assignment: CDR1 SGHRS and CDR2 YFSETQ. V lost 0 bases, J lost 6 bases, and 13 bases lay in between. This CDR3 region has 15 residues. CDR3 sequence reads: CASSLGPGVGNEQFF. The CDR3 nucleotides are TGCGCCAGCAGCTTGGGTCCGGGGGTGGGCAATGAGCAGTTCTTC.

This chain uses TRBV4-1 with TRBJ1-1; D call uncertain. The CDR3 consists of 13 residues. V was clipped by 3 bases and J by 0 bases, with 5 bases between them. Germline V gene sequence: CDR1 MGHRA, CDR2 YSYEKL. The DNA for the CDR3 is TGCGCCAGCAGCCATCCAATGAACACTGAAGCTTTCTTT. It specifies CASSHPMNTEAFF.

The V gene is TRBV4-1, the J gene TRBJ2-6, with 7 bases matching TRBD1. V was clipped by 6 bases and J by 4 bases; unmatched bases: 9. The germline V gene encodes CDR1 MGHRA and CDR2 YSYEKL. The CDR3 is 16 residues long. The DNA for the CDR3 is TGCGCCAGCAGACCTAAAGGGGGCGCGGGGGCCAACGTCCTGACTTTC. Protein: CASRPKGGAGANVLTF.

The V and J genes are TRBV6-5 and TRBJ1-2; the D gene is possibly TRBD1 (6 bases). CDR1 is MNHEY, CDR2 SVGAGI, per germline. This CDR3 comprises 13 residues. Trimming removed 5 bases from V and 8 bases from J, with 15 bases in between. The DNA for the CDR3 is TGTGCCAGCAGTCAAGGGGGGGCCTACGGCTACACCTTC. Translation gives CASSQGGAYGYTF.

This sequence joins TRBV5-1 and TRBJ1-4; 10 positions match TRBD1. After removal of 4 bases from V and 2 bases from J, the junction contained 5 bases not matched to a gene. The CDR3 is 16 residues long. Germline V gives CDR1 SGHRS, CDR2 YFSETQ. This CDR3 reads CASSLDRGGTNEKLFF. In nucleotides, the CDR3 is TGCGCCAGCAGCCTGGACAGGGGGGGGACTAATGAAAAACTGTTTTTT.

This sequence joins TRBV19 and TRBJ2-5; D gene ambiguous. Germline-derived CDR1 and CDR2 are LNHDA and SQIVND (reference sequence). V was shortened by 1 base and J by 4 bases, with 4 bases between the two germline ends. CDR3 length equals 12 residues. CDR3 sequence reads: CASSIGGETQYF. Here the CDR3 DNA reads TGTGCCAGTAGTATAGGCGGAGAGACCCAGTACTTC.

The chain carries TRBV4-2 and TRBJ1-5; 8 nucleotides agree with TRBD1. The CDR3 is made up of 15 amino acids. Trimming cost V 4 bases and J 5 bases; bases outside gene matches: 7. CDR1 LGHNA and CDR2 YNFKEQ come from the germline V gene. The CDR3 protein is CASSLRTGRDQPQHF. Here the CDR3 DNA reads TGTGCCAGCAGCCTCAGGACAGGGCGGGATCAGCCCCAGCATTTT.

The chain uses TRBV30 and TRBJ1-2, with TRBD1 matching 7 bases. CDR3 length: 15 residues. Per germline, CDR1 GTSNPN and CDR2 SVGIG (reference sequence). Unmatched junction bases numbered 13, after V lost 2 bases and J lost 7 bases. Written as DNA, the CDR3 is TGTGCCTGGAGTCGGCGTCAGGGGGGTCTTGGTGGCTACACCTTC. The encoded protein is CAWSRRQGGLGGYTF.

This chain uses TRBV23-1 with TRBJ2-1, with 8 bases identical to TRBD2. TRBV23-1 is placed among ORFs of uncertain function. J was trimmed by 13 bases and V by 1 base; bases with no gene match: 3. The CDR3 runs to 12 residues. CDR3 amino acids: CASSQFGGAQFF. DNA for the CDR3: TGCGCCAGCAGTCAATTCGGGGGGGCTCAGTTCTTC.

This chain connects TRBV6-5 to TRBJ1-2; 8 bases map to TRBD1. The CDR3 runs to 15 residues. Trimming took 4 bases from V and 4 from J; bases not matched to a gene: 8. Germline CDR1 MNHEY, CDR2 SVGAGI. DNA of the CDR3: TGTGCCAGCAGTTCCGGCCAAGACAGGGGCTATGGCTACACCTTC. The encoded protein is CASSSGQDRGYGYTF.

In its sample, this clone was seen once. The rearrangement joins TRBV5-1 to TRBJ1-3; D is possibly TRBD1 (6 bases). V gave up 4 bases and J gave up 2 bases, with 16 bases separating them. The CDR3 has 16 residues. Germline CDR1 is SGHRS and CDR2 is YFSETQ. Written as DNA, the CDR3 is TGCGCCAGCAGCCCGGGGGGGGGCGAGACTGGAAACACCATATATTTT. Translating it yields CASSPGGGETGNTIYF.

This clone was recorded a few times. This rearrangement joins TRBV2 to TRBJ2-5; unclear D gene. V lost 4 bases to trimming and J lost 0 bases, with 3 bases between them. This CDR3 contains 12 residues. Germline V gives CDR1 SNHLY, CDR2 FYNNEI. The CDR3 sequence: CASSGDQETQYF. The CDR3 DNA reads as TGTGCCAGCAGTGGAGACCAAGAGACCCAGTACTTC.

The genes are TRBV10-3 and TRBJ2-7; 7 bases match TRBD1. The CDR3 contains 13 residues. CDR1 and CDR2 (germline): ENHRY, SYGVKD. V was clipped by 6 bases and J by 0 bases; unmatched bases: 2. For the CDR3, the DNA is TGTGCCATCAGCAGGGGGAGCTCCTACGAGCAGTACTTC. As protein: CAISRGSSYEQYF.

This chain connects TRBV7-8 to TRBJ1-6; D remains ambiguous. Per the germline V gene, CDR1 is SGHVS and CDR2 is FQNEAQ. The CDR3 totals 14 residues. Trimming stripped 10 bases from V and 4 bases from J, with 14 bases between. CDR3 DNA sequence: TGTGCCACAAAGACGGAGTTATATAATTCACCCCTCCACTTT. This translates into CATKTELYNSPLHF.

The count of this clone is one. The chain uses TRBV7-9 and TRBJ1-1, with D perhaps matching TRBD1 (6 bases). The germline V and J ends were trimmed by 5 bases and 4 bases, with 11 bases remaining between them. CDR1 is SEHNR, CDR2 FQNEAQ, per germline (reference sequence). CDR3 length equals 13 residues. The chain's CDR3 is CASSAQGGTEAFF. The CDR3 nucleotides are TGTGCCAGCAGCGCACAGGGCGGCACTGAAGCTTTCTTT.

The J gene is TRBJ1-1, the V gene TRBV5-4, with 7 bases fitting TRBD1. After removal of 0 bases from V and 1 base from J, the junction contained 9 bases not matched to a gene. Germline-derived CDR1 and CDR2 are SGHNT and YYREEE (reference sequence). The CDR3 covers 17 residues. CDR3 region: CASSLGAGQTPNTEAFF. The CDR3 region has the DNA TGTGCCAGCAGCTTGGGGGCGGGACAGACCCCGAACACTGAAGCTTTCTTT. Full variable domain (missing parts from reference TRBV5-4 and TRBJ1-1): ETGVTQSPTHLIKTRGQQVTLRCSSQSGHNTVSWYQQALGQGPQFIFQYYREEENGRGNFPPRFSGLQFPNYSSELNVNALELDDSALYLCASSLGAGQTPNTEAFFGQGTRLTVV.

The V and J genes are TRBV27 and TRBJ2-7; TRBD1 agrees at 8 bases. The V gene's germline CDR1 is MNHEY and CDR2 SMNVEV (reference sequence). Trimming at V came to 5 bases and at J to 3 bases, leaving 6 bases not matched to a gene. The CDR3 runs 14 residues. DNA of the CDR3: TGTGCCAGCAGTCCGACAGGGGCGCTCTACGAGCAGTACTTC. This encodes CASSPTGALYEQYF.

V is TRBV15 and J is TRBJ1-5, with a weak D call TRBD1 (5 bases). Trimming stripped 6 bases from V and 6 bases from J, with 15 bases between. Germline V gene sequence: CDR1 LNHNV, CDR2 YYDKDF (reference sequence). The CDR3 totals 14 residues. DNA of the CDR3: TGTGCCACCAGGATGGAAGGGGTAAGTCAGCCCCAGCATTTT. Amino acid sequence: CATRMEGVSQPQHF.

This rearrangement joins TRBV6-5 to TRBJ2-3, with 7 nucleotides matching TRBD2. CDR3 size: 15 residues. The germline gives CDR1 MNHEY, CDR2 SVGAGI. V lost 2 bases to trimming and J lost 2 bases; unmatched junction nucleotides: 4. The DNA for the CDR3 is TGTGCCAGCAGTTACACAGCGGGGACCACAGATACGCAGTATTTT. Protein sequence: CASSYTAGTTDTQYF.

This rearrangement joins TRBV5-6 to TRBJ1-6; maybe TRBD1 (5 bases). Trimming left V 4 bases short and J 10 bases short, with 18 bases between. This CDR3 contains 15 residues. The germline V gene has CDR1 SGHDT and CDR2 YYEEEE. The DNA of the CDR3 is TGTGCCAGCAGCGTGCAGGGTATAGGCGAGTCACCCCTCCACTTT. Encoded protein: CASSVQGIGESPLHF.

The rearrangement links TRBV6-1 to TRBJ1-2, with TRBD1 matching 10 bases. The CDR3 loop spans 15 amino acids. V shed 2 bases and J 7 bases; nucleotides not matched to a gene: 7. Germline V CDR1 and CDR2: MNHNS, SASEGT. CDR3: CASSELGQGRGGYTF. As DNA, the CDR3 is TGTGCCAGCAGTGAACTGGGACAGGGGAGAGGTGGCTACACCTTC.

This chain joins TRBV7-2 and TRBJ2-5; no clear D. The CDR3 spans 13 residues. V gave up 4 bases and J gave up 5 bases, with 11 bases separating them. From germline, CDR1 is SGHTA and CDR2 FQGNSA. The CDR3 DNA reads TGTGCCAGCAGCTCCCGCGCCGGGGAGACCCAGTACTTC. Protein sequence: CASSSRAGETQYF.

The chain uses TRBV30 and TRBJ1-1, with 9 positions matching TRBD1. CDR1 and CDR2 (germline): GTSNPN, SVGIG (reference sequence). V lost 0 bases to trimming and J lost 10 bases; unmatched junction nucleotides: 9. This CDR3 spans 14 amino acids. The CDR3 region has the DNA TGTGCCTGGAGTGTGGGGGGACAGGGACGTGGAGCTTTCTTT. Translated: CAWSVGGQGRGAFF.